This T cell receptor (beta chain) emerged from a study of T cells in Graves' hyperthyroidism and ophthalmopathy. Points from the study as a whole: Most clonotypes expanded in the thyroid (above 0.001) were also present in blood. In simple terms, a model built on 13 V-J features told ophthalmopathy apart from stable hyperthyroidism.

As concerns this clonotype: Antigen: not known.

Trimming took off 4 bases at V and 4 bases at J, with 11 bases between the two ends. CDR1 and CDR2 from the germline V gene are SGHTA and FQGNSA. The CDR3 is 15 amino acids. From RNA transcripts, TCR beta CDR3 regions were amplified. First-round RT-PCR with HTBI primers amplified the TCR CDR3 region. TCRdb re-called the multiplex PCR reads through MiXCR, storing one row per CDR3 protein. Seen here are 540,000 or so distinct CDR3 sequences, roughly 50% observed once, and the top ten hold under 20%. The TCR comes from an adult woman with Graves' disease, either hyperthyroidism or ophthalmopathy (not recorded which). This chain links TRBV7-2 with TRBJ2-6; D remains ambiguous. The sample comprised peripheral blood or thyroid tissue (not recorded which). CDR3 nucleotide sequence: TGTGCCAGCAGCTCTGCCGGGTTAGGGGCCAACGTCCTGACTTTC. Its translation is CASSSAGLGANVLTF.